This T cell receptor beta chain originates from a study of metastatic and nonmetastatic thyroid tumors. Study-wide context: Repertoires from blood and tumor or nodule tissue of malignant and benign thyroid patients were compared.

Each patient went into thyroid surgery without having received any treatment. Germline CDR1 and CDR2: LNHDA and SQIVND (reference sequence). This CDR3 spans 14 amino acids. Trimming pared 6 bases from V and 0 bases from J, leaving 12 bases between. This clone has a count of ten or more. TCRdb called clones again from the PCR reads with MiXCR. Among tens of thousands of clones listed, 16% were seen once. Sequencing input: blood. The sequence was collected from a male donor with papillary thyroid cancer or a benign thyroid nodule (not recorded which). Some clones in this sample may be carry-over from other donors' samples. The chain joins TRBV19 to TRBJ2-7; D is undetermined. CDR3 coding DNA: TGTGCCAGTAGCCCCGTGGCGGACTCCTACGAGCAGTACTTC. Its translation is CASSPVADSYEQYF. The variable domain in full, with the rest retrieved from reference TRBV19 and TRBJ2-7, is DGGITQSPKYLFRKEGQNVTLSCEQNLNHDAMYWYRQDPGQGLRLIYYSQIVNDFQKGDIAEGYSVSREKKESFPLTVTSAQKNPTAFYLCASSPVADSYEQYFGPGTRLTVT.